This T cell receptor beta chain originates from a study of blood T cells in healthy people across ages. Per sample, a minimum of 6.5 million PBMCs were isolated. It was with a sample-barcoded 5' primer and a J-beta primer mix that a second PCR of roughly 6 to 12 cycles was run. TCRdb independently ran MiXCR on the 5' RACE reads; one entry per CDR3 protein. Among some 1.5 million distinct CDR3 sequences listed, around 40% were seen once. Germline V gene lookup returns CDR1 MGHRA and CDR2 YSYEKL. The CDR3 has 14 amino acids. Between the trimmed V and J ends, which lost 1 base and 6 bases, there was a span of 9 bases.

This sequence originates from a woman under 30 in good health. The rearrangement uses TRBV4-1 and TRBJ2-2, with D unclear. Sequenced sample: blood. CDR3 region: CASSQGTMAGELFF. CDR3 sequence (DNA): TGCGCCAGCAGCCAAGGAACTATGGCCGGGGAGCTGTTTTTT.